These 18 T cell receptor beta chains were sequenced from one sample in a study of blood T cell repertoires in COVID-19. Profiling relied on immunoSEQ multiplex PCR, and the TCRdb table lists in-frame clones only, not all of them. The table records about 160,000 clones, roughly 88% of them present only once. Sequencing was performed on PBMCs or T cells enriched from blood (not recorded which). These receptors were taken from a woman in her 50s who had recovered from COVID-19.

The gene calls are TRBV9 and TRBJ2-2; 10 bases are a match to TRBD2. CDR3 length equals 15 residues. V shed 2 bases and J 3 bases; nucleotides not matched to a gene: 1. Germline-derived CDR1 and CDR2 are SGDLS and YYNGEE. CDR3: CASSVLAGDTGELFF. The CDR3 DNA follows: TGTGCCAGCAGCGTTCTAGCGGGGGACACCGGGGAGCTGTTTTTT.

The rearrangement uses TRBV6-5 and TRBJ1-3; D possibly corresponds to TRBD1 (5 bases). Germline CDR1 and CDR2: MNHEY and SVGAGI. V dropped 6 bases and J dropped 9 bases, with 21 bases sitting between them. The CDR3 length is 15 residues. This CDR3 is CASRPSEGLGGTIYF. As DNA, the CDR3 is TGTGCCAGCAGACCCTCGGAGGGGCTGGGGGGCACCATATATTTT.

The rearrangement joins TRBV4-3 to TRBJ2-2; 7 bases agree with TRBD2. V shed 1 base, J shed 4 bases, and the junction held 3 bases outside the gene matches. There are 15 residues in the CDR3. Germline CDR1 LGHNA, CDR2 YSLEER. CDR3 sequence: CASSQAGGVTGELFF. The DNA for the CDR3 is TGCGCCAGCAGCCAAGCTGGGGGGGTCACCGGGGAGCTGTTTTTT.

As for this clone: Distinct nucleotide sequences in the sample also encode this CDR3. The chain carries TRBV15 and TRBJ1-5, with TRBD1 identical over 9 bases. The CDR3 covers 14 residues. V shed 3 bases, J shed 4 bases, and the junction held 1 base outside the gene matches. The V gene's germline CDR1 is LNHNV and CDR2 YYDKDF (reference sequence). The CDR3 here is CATSRDRGNQPQHF. For the CDR3, the DNA is TGTGCCACCAGCAGGGACAGGGGTAATCAGCCCCAGCATTTT.

For the CDR3, the DNA is TGTGCCAGCATCTCAAGGGGCCAGATGGGAGAGACCCAGTACTTC. Residues: CASISRGQMGETQYF. The J gene is TRBJ2-5, the V gene TRBV27; possible D gene TRBD1, 5 bases. The V gene lost 7 bases and the J gene lost 4 bases, with 19 bases spanning the gap. Per the germline V gene, CDR1 is MNHEY and CDR2 is SMNVEV (reference sequence). This CDR3 is 15 amino acids long.

The chain uses TRBV4-2 and TRBJ1-2, with 7 bases matching TRBD1. CDR3 length: 17 amino acids. V was clipped by 0 bases and J by 8 bases; unmatched bases: 15. Germline V gene data show CDR1 as LGHNA and CDR2 as YNFKEQ. The CDR3 sequence is CASSQEVRGQAVRGYTF. CDR3 nucleotides: TGTGCCAGCAGCCAAGAAGTTAGGGGGCAGGCTGTCCGGGGCTACACCTTC.

This chain joins TRBV19 and TRBJ2-1; 7 positions match TRBD2. The V and J ends lost 5 bases and 0 bases, in that order; junction bases with no gene match: 10. CDR3 length: 17 residues. Germline V lookup: CDR1 LNHDA, CDR2 SQIVND (reference sequence). Here the CDR3 reads CASSSRWRGSSYNEQFF. CDR3 DNA sequence: TGTGCCAGTAGTTCAAGGTGGCGGGGGAGCTCCTACAATGAGCAGTTCTTC.

This clone occurred a few times. The chain is built from TRBV9 and TRBJ2-7, with TRBD2 matching 8 bases. Losses at the gene ends were 0 bases for V and 3 bases for J; bases not matched to a gene: 5. This CDR3 has 15 amino acids. Germline values: CDR1 SGDLS, CDR2 YYNGEE. This chain's CDR3 is CASSVEAGGRYEQYF. The CDR3 region has the DNA TGTGCCAGCAGCGTAGAGGCGGGGGGACGCTACGAGCAGTACTTC. Full variable domain (outside the CDR3, taken from reference TRBV9 and TRBJ2-7): DSGVTQTPKHLITATGQRVTLRCSPRSGDLSVYWYQQSLDQGLQFLIQYYNGEERAKGNILERFSAQQFPDLHSELNLSSLELGDSALYFCASSVEAGGRYEQYFGPGTRLTVT.

CDR3 region: CASSVHIDRGHTEAFF. Here the CDR3 DNA reads TGTGCCAGCAGCGTGCATATCGACAGGGGTCACACTGAAGCTTTCTTT. This rearrangement joins TRBV9 to TRBJ1-1; 8 bases line up with TRBD1. The V segment lost 2 bases and the J segment 3 bases; nucleotides outside the gene matches: 9. The germline V gene has CDR1 SGDLS and CDR2 YYNGEE. The CDR3 is 16 amino acids.

V and J are TRBV11-2 and TRBJ2-1, with 8 bases identical to TRBD2. Germline CDR1 and CDR2: SGHAT and FQNNGV. The CDR3 length is 18 residues. The V gene end was trimmed by 2 bases and the J gene end by 0 bases; junction bases not matched to a gene: 9. In nucleotides, the CDR3 is TGTGCCAGCAGCTTATTCGGGGGGGCCGGCTTCTCCTACAATGAGCAGTTCTTC. This gives the protein CASSLFGGAGFSYNEQFF.

This clone was picked up one time. DNA for the CDR3: TGTGCCACCTACGGGGGGGCCTTTAATGAGCAGTTCTTC. It yields the protein CATYGGAFNEQFF. The V call is TRBV7-2, the J call TRBJ2-1; 8 bases are shared with TRBD2. Trimming took 10 bases from V and 7 from J; bases not matched to a gene: 9. Germline V gives CDR1 SGHTA, CDR2 FQGNSA. The CDR3 covers 13 residues.

The chain couples TRBV6-1 to TRBJ1-2, with D possibly TRBD1 on 6 matching bases. The CDR3 spans 12 residues. Germline CDR1 and CDR2: MNHNS and SASEGT. V was clipped by 2 bases and J by 7 bases, with 8 bases between them. The CDR3: CASSERGSGYTF. CDR3 nucleotide sequence: TGTGCCAGCAGTGAAAGGGGGAGTGGCTACACCTTC.

This chain links TRBV7-2 with TRBJ2-1; a possible D gene is TRBD2 (7 bases). CDR3 length: 11 residues. Trimming stripped 5 bases from V and 14 bases from J, with 13 bases between. Per the germline V gene, CDR1 is SGHTA and CDR2 is FQGNSA. The CDR3: CASSDGGLKFF. The CDR3 DNA is TGTGCCAGCAGCGACGGGGGGCTCAAGTTCTTC. The full variable domain, with the rest looked up from reference TRBV7-2 and TRBJ2-1, is GAGVSQSPSNKVTEKGKDVELRCDPISGHTALYWYRQSLGQGLEFLIYFQGNSAPDKSGLPSDRFSAERTGGSVSTLTIQRTQQEDSAVYLCASSDGGLKFFGPGTRLTVL.

The V call is TRBV27, the J call TRBJ2-1; 7 positions match TRBD1. CDR3 length equals 11 residues. V gave up 4 bases and J gave up 12 bases; unmatched junction bases: 3. Germline assignment: CDR1 MNHEY and CDR2 SMNVEV (reference sequence). Here the CDR3 reads CASSSTGVQFF. The CDR3 region has the DNA TGTGCCAGCAGTTCCACAGGGGTGCAGTTCTTC.

The chain has TRBV5-1 and TRBJ2-5, with TRBD1 matching 8 bases. Germline trimming cut 9 bases from V and 5 bases from J; bases unmatched to any gene: 9. The CDR3 runs 13 residues. CDR1 is SGHRS, CDR2 YFSETQ, per germline. In DNA, the CDR3 is TGCGCCACCCGCCAAGGGACAGGCGAGACCCAGTACTTC. This codes for CATRQGTGETQYF.

On this clone: Other DNA sequences from this sample encode an identical CDR3 as well. This sequence joins TRBV6-5 and TRBJ2-7, with 10 bases identical to TRBD2. Germline V gene sequence: CDR1 MNHEY, CDR2 SVGAGI. The CDR3 covers 15 residues. V lost 4 bases and J lost 2; bases outside the gene matches: 5. The CDR3 region is CASSSRLAGAYEQYF. In DNA form, the CDR3 reads TGTGCCAGCAGTTCCCGGCTAGCGGGGGCCTACGAGCAGTACTTC.

The chain combines TRBV6-2 or TRBV6-3 with TRBJ2-5; 7 bases agree with TRBD2. Trimming removed 3 bases from V and 3 bases from J; junction bases left unmatched: 7. The CDR3 length is 15 residues. Germline V gene sequence: CDR1 MNHEY, CDR2 SVGEGT. The CDR3 is CASSYVWGGEETQYF. The CDR3 bases are TGTGCCAGCAGTTATGTTTGGGGGGGAGAAGAGACCCAGTACTTC.

The chain uses TRBV14 and TRBJ1-1; TRBD1 matches at 8 bases. V lost 0 bases, J lost 10 bases, and 10 bases stayed unmatched. The germline V gene has CDR1 SGHDN and CDR2 FVKESK. The CDR3 length is 15 residues. CDR3 loop: CASSQDFRQGSAAFF. CDR3 DNA: TGTGCCAGCAGCCAAGATTTCCGACAGGGGTCGGCAGCTTTCTTT.